This TCR beta chain was retrieved from a study of regulatory T cells in long-lasting Graves disease. In building TCR beta libraries, iRepertoire HTBI primers were used together with Arm-PCR of CDR3 regions. One entry per CDR3 protein, called by TCRdb with MiXCR from the multiplex PCR reads. Here the sample spans roughly 500,000 distinct CDR3 sequences, about a fifth being singletons. The time point denotes: persistent/refractory GD, antithyroid drugs over 5 years with positive TRAb. PBMC-derived RNA was used for the TCR library. Approximately 8.9-milliliter peripheral blood samples went into EDTA tubes. The V segment lost 1 base and the J segment 6 bases; nucleotides outside the gene matches: 12. CDR3 length: 15 residues. Germline CDR1 DFQATT, CDR2 SNEGSKA (reference sequence).

The source material was peripheral blood mononuclear cells (PBMCs), sampled when the disease was refractory, from a patient treated with antithyroid drugs. This receptor was taken from a female donor with Graves disease. This chain connects TRBV20-1 to TRBJ2-7, with TRBD1 identical over 7 bases. The CDR3 spells CSARVSQGEEGEQYF. The CDR3 DNA reads TGCAGTGCTAGAGTATCTCAGGGGGAAGAGGGCGAGCAGTACTTC.